This T cell receptor beta chain was sequenced in a study of blood T cell repertoires in COVID-19. On the study more broadly: Some COVID-19 samples were acute and others convalescent; all came from the United States, Italy and Spain.

V was cut by 10 bases and J by 4 bases, with 13 bases left in between. The CDR3 has 12 amino acids. Germline V gene lookup returns CDR1 MRHNA and CDR2 SNTAGT. Profiled with immunoSEQ multiplex PCR; TCRdb holds only in-frame clones, not every one. In the table there are around 150,000 clones, about 83% of which are singletons. Source material: peripheral blood. The origin of this receptor is a human donor in a cohort sampled during active COVID-19. The chain carries TRBV6-4 and TRBJ2-5; maybe TRBD2 (6 bases). Written as DNA, the CDR3 is TGTGCCACCCCCCCCGGGGGAGAGACCCAGTACTTC. Translating gives CATPPGGETQYF.